This record looks at one T cell receptor beta chain sequence and its context. Its antigen is currently not known. Per-base quality was not reported, and no clone a single base away is much larger than it. The listed sequencing device is Illumina NovaSeq 6000. cDNA libraries for TCRalpha and TCRbeta were prepared by 5'RACE using constant-segment primers, with sample barcodes and unique molecular identifiers added. RNA was extracted from every sample with Trizol reagent. Amplification of the libraries took two PCR steps, and the second step added a second sample barcode plus Illumina TruSeq adapters. Sequencing of libraries was performed on an Illumina NovaSeq with 2 x 150 bp paired-end reads. The published analysis was carried out like this. The reads were demultiplexed and collapsed into UMI-guided consensus sequences using migec v1.2.7. Using mixcr v2.1.11, UMI consensuses were aligned to TRA and TRB V and J templates and then assembled into clonotypes. Clonotypes were classified as expanded or contracted when called significant by both edgeR and NoisET, with noise models trained on biological replicates. edgeR calls used a false discovery rate-adjusted p below 0.01 and a log2 fold-change threshold of 1. As an exploratory analysis of dynamics, max-normalized trajectories of the 1000 most abundant clonotypes were examined with PCA combined with hierarchical clustering. Each responding clone was given a CD4 or CD8 phenotype based on the CD4+ and CD8+ repertoires, which had been sequenced separately. The public reads were quality trimmed at Q25 with fastp and then assembled into clones with MiXCR by TCRdb, keeping productive beta chains. Each CDR3 protein appears once, grouped with its most common genes and DNA. The V and J calls here are based on TCRdb, not the publication. This sample is represented by a few hundred thousand distinct CDR3 sequences; approximately 23% of them were singletons. The ten largest clones capture under 15% of the sample.

Trimmed from V: 0 bases; trimmed from J: 5 bases; junction bases lacking a gene match: 8. The germline V gene yields KGHSH for CDR1 and LQKENI for CDR2. There are 16 amino acids in the CDR3, from cysteine to phenylalanine inclusive. CDR3 DNA is the only sequence kept; it has 48 bases, read in frame from the first base. The record originates from a study of T-cell memory formation after mild COVID-19 (dated by TCRdb to 2020 to 2022). For context, the study as a whole: TCR sequence clusters from the two donors were found to be largely donor specific. T-cell clones expanding and contracting after mild COVID-19 in two donors were tracked by longitudinal TCRalpha and TCRbeta repertoire sequencing. The cohort was made up of two young adult volunteers, one female and one male, who were previously healthy.

Ficoll-Paque density gradient centrifugation was the method used to isolate PBMCs. What the work shows at the level of the full study, not this receptor alone: The detection of some responding clones in pre-infection memory suggests that pre-existing cross-reactive memory T cells joined the SARS-CoV-2 response. Contracting CD4+ clones were found mainly in CM and EM memory subsets, while CD8+ clones were enriched in EMRA. Whether the second-wave clones peaking on day 37 were SARS-CoV-2 specific was not confirmed. From day 15 to 85, contracting clones showed balanced CD4/CD8 phenotypes, whereas a second wave of clones that expanded from day 15 to 37 leaned towards CD4+. Only a couple of mild cases were covered by the study, and larger cohorts that include severe cases with pre-infection samples were considered necessary.

This receptor was identified in an adult woman who had mild COVID-19 (a few samples of this study predate the infection). The sample titles of this study are shuffled in the database, so cell type and time point are left out; the donor was told from shared clones. The sequence links TRBV18 to TRBJ2-5, with TRBD1 identical over 8 junction bases. Sequencing input: PBMCs or a T cell subset sorted from them (not recorded which). CDR3 reads: CASSPPMQGAGETQYF. The nucleotides are TGTGCCAGCTCACCACCGATGCAGGGGGCAGGGGAGACCCAGTACTTC.